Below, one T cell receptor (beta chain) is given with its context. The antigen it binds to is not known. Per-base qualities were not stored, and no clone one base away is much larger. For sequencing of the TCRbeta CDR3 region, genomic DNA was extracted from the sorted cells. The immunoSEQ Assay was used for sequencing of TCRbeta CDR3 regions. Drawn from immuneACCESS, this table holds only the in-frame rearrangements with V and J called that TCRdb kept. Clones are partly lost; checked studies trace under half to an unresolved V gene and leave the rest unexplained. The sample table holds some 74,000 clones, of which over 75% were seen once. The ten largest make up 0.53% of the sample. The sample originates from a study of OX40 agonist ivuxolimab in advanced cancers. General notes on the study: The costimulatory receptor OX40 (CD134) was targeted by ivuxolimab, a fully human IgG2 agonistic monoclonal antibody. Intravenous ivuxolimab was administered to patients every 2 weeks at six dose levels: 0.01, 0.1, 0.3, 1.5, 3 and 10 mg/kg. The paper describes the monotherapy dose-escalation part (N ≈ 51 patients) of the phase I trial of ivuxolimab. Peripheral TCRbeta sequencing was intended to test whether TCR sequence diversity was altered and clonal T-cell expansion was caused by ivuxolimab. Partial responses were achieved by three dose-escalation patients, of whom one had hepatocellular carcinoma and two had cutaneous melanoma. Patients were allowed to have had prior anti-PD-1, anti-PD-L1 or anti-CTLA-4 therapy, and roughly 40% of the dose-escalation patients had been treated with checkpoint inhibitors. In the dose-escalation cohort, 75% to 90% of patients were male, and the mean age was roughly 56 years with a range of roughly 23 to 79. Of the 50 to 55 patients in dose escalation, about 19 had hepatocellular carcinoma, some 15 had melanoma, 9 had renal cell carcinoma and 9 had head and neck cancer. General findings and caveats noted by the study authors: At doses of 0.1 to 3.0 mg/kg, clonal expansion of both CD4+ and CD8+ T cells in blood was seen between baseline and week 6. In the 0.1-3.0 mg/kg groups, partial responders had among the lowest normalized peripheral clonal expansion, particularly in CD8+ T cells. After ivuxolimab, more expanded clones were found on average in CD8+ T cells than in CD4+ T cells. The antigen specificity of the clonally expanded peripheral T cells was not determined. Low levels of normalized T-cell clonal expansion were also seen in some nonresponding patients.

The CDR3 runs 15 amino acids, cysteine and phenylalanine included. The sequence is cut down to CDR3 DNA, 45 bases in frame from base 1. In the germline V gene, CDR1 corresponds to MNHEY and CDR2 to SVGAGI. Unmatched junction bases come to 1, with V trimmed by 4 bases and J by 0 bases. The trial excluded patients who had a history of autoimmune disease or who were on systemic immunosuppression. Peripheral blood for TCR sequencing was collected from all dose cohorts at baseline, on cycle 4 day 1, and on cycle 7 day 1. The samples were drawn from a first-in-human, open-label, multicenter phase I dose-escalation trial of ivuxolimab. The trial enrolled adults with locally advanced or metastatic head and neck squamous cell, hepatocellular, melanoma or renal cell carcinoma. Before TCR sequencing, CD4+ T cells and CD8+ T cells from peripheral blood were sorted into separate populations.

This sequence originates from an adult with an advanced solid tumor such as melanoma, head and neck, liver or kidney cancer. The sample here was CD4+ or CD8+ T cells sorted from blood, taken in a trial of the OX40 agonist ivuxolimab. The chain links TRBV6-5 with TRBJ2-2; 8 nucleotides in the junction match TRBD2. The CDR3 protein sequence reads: CASSLRGANTGELFF. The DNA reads TGTGCCAGCAGTTTGCGGGGGGCGAACACCGGGGAGCTGTTTTTT.